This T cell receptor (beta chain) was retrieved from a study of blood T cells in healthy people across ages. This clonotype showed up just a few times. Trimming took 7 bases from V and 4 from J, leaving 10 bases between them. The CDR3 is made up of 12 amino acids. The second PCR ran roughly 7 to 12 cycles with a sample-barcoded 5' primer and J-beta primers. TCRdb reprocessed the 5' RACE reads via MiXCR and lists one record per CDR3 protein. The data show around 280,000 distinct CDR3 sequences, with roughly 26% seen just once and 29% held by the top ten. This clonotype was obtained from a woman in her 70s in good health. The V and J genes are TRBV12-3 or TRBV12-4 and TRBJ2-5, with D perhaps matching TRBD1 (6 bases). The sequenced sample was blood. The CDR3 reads CASNRDGETQYF. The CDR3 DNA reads TGTGCCAGCAACAGGGATGGAGAGACCCAGTACTTC.